Below are 26 T cell receptor beta chains sequenced from a single sample in a study of blood T cell repertoires in COVID-19. Produced via immunoSEQ multiplex PCR; TCRdb's table is partial and in-frame only. The profile covers roughly 230,000 clones, with around 81% appearing a single time and about 4.2% taken by the ten largest. The sequenced sample was peripheral blood. All receptors derive from a man between 50 and 59 years old with active or convalescent COVID-19.

This clone was seen a handful of times. The chain couples TRBV7-2 to TRBJ1-1; 8 bases are shared with TRBD1. This CDR3 has 16 amino acids. V lost 3 bases and J lost 0; bases outside the gene matches: 6. Per germline, CDR1 SGHTA and CDR2 FQGNSA. The CDR3 reads CASSFAGTGMNTEAFF. In DNA form, the CDR3 reads TGTGCCAGCAGCTTTGCCGGGACAGGCATGAACACTGAAGCTTTCTTT.

V usage is TRBV10-3 and J usage is TRBJ1-5; maybe TRBD1 (6 bases). Trimming left V 4 bases short and J 2 bases short, with 12 bases between. From germline, CDR1 is ENHRY and CDR2 SYGVKD. The CDR3 runs to 15 residues. The CDR3 coding sequence is TGTGCCATCAGTGTACAGGGCTTGGGCAATCAGCCCCAGCATTTT. Translating it yields CAISVQGLGNQPQHF.

This chain connects TRBV6-5 to TRBJ2-7; 12 nucleotides line up with TRBD1. In germline, CDR1 is MNHEY, CDR2 SVGAGI. V gave up 0 bases and J gave up 4 bases; unmatched junction bases: 4. There are 16 residues in the CDR3. The CDR3 region is CASSYSGTGGYYEQYF. In nucleotides, the CDR3 is TGTGCCAGCAGTTACTCCGGGACAGGGGGCTATTACGAGCAGTACTTC.

In nucleotides, the CDR3 is TGTGCCAGCAGTTACACCGGGAACTCCTACGAGCAGTACTTC. Amino acids: CASSYTGNSYEQYF. The genes are TRBV6-2 or TRBV6-3 and TRBJ2-7; D may be TRBD2 (5 bases). The CDR3 length is 14 residues. The germline V and J ends were trimmed by 2 bases and 0 bases, with 8 bases remaining between them. Germline V gene lookup returns CDR1 MNHEY and CDR2 SVGEGT.

The rearrangement links TRBV6-5 to TRBJ2-4; D may be TRBD2 (5 bases). There are 11 residues in the CDR3. V lost 8 bases and J 6 bases, leaving 8 bases between the germline ends. The germline V gene has CDR1 MNHEY and CDR2 SVGAGI. CDR3 region: CASSGRNIQYF. DNA for the CDR3: TGTGCCAGCTCTGGGAGAAACATTCAGTACTTC.

The V and J genes are TRBV9 and TRBJ2-1, with 10 nucleotides matching TRBD1. The CDR3 covers 15 residues. V lost 2 bases and J lost 8; bases outside the gene matches: 7. Per the germline V gene, CDR1 is SGDLS and CDR2 is YYNGEE. In DNA form, the CDR3 reads TGTGCCAGCAGCGTGGGGACAGGGGTGATAGATGAGCAGTTCTTC. It yields the protein CASSVGTGVIDEQFF.

CDR3 DNA: TGTGCCAGTACGGGACAGGCGGAATCTGATGAAGCTTTCTTT. It specifies CASTGQAESDEAFF. The chain combines TRBV19 with TRBJ1-1, with 8 bases that match TRBD1. The CDR3 extends over 14 amino acids. Unmatched junction bases numbered 11, after V lost 7 bases and J lost 7 bases. Germline V gives CDR1 LNHDA, CDR2 SQIVND (reference sequence).

The CDR3 sequence is CASSLSLAGVSSTDTQYF. Here the CDR3 DNA reads TGTGCCAGCAGTTTAAGTCTAGCGGGGGTTTCTAGCACAGATACGCAGTATTTT. This chain uses TRBV28 with TRBJ2-3; TRBD2 agrees at 10 bases. V lost 2 bases and J lost 0; bases outside the gene matches: 8. Germline-derived CDR1 and CDR2 are MDHEN and SYDVKM. The CDR3 covers 18 residues.

The V call is TRBV15, the J call TRBJ2-1; 10 bases map to TRBD2. J gave up 12 bases and V 0 bases, and 8 bases lay outside the gene matches. Germline values: CDR1 LNHNV, CDR2 YYDKDF (reference sequence). The CDR3 runs 15 residues. DNA of the CDR3: TGTGCCACCAGCAGAGATAGTCCTAGCGGGGGTTCGCAGTTCTTC. Translated: CATSRDSPSGGSQFF.

Note on this clone: A much larger clone lies a single base off, so this may be a read error. The chain joins TRBV6-5 to TRBJ1-2, with D hard to call. The CDR3 spans 13 residues. Germline CDR1 is MNHEY and CDR2 is SVGAGI. The V end was cut by 6 bases, the J end by 0 bases, with 8 bases between. Here the CDR3 reads CASSPGTNYGYTF. CDR3 nucleotides: TGTGCCAGCAGCCCCGGGACTAACTATGGCTACACCTTC.

The chain uses TRBV18 and TRBJ1-4; 7 bases align to TRBD1. From germline, CDR1 is KGHSH and CDR2 LQKENI. Germline trimming cut 3 bases from V and 1 base from J; bases unmatched to any gene: 11. CDR3 length: 18 residues. The CDR3 reads CASSPRDSLAGTNEKLFF. The CDR3 coding sequence is TGTGCCAGCTCACCCCGGGACAGCCTGGCGGGAACTAATGAAAAACTGTTTTTT.

The V gene is TRBV6-5, the J gene TRBJ1-2; D is undetermined. The CDR3 covers 15 residues. V lost 3 bases and J 1 base, leaving 12 bases between the germline ends. Germline assignment: CDR1 MNHEY and CDR2 SVGAGI. The CDR3 bases are TGTGCCAGCAGTTATCGCCCCAGCGATAACTATGGCTACACCTTC. This codes for CASSYRPSDNYGYTF.

The chain employs TRBV7-2 and TRBJ2-3, with 8 nucleotides matching TRBD1. V was clipped by 3 bases and J by 0 bases; unmatched bases: 5. The CDR3 runs to 16 residues. Germline assignment: CDR1 SGHTA and CDR2 FQGNSA. Here the CDR3 reads CASSFARGRSTDTQYF. CDR3 DNA sequence: TGTGCCAGCAGCTTCGCCAGGGGGCGAAGCACAGATACGCAGTATTTT.

This clone was detected only a few times. The chain is built from TRBV5-1 and TRBJ2-1; 15 nucleotides agree with TRBD2. The junction had 4 bases not matched to a gene; V was cut back by 4 bases and J by 5 bases. There are 16 residues in the CDR3. CDR1 is SGHRS and CDR2 is YFSETQ in the germline V gene. This chain's CDR3 is CASSTGLAGGNNEQFF. Written as DNA, the CDR3 is TGCGCCAGCAGCACGGGACTAGCGGGGGGAAACAATGAGCAGTTCTTC.

This chain links TRBV19 with TRBJ1-1, with 10 bases matching TRBD1. The V segment lost 2 bases and the J segment 5 bases; nucleotides outside the gene matches: 5. The CDR3 runs 15 residues. Germline V CDR1 and CDR2: LNHDA, SQIVND (reference sequence). CDR3 in DNA: TGTGCCAGTAGTATACGGACAGGGGGTGGGACTGAAGCTTTCTTT. Its translation: CASSIRTGGGTEAFF.

This clone was counted a few times. The rearrangement uses TRBV12-3 or TRBV12-4 and TRBJ2-5, with D perhaps TRBD1 (7 bases). This CDR3 comprises 13 residues. V was cut by 7 bases and J by 5 bases, with 14 bases left in between. The CDR3 region is CASTPTGRETQYF. In nucleotides, the CDR3 is TGTGCCAGCACTCCGACAGGGAGGGAGACCCAGTACTTC.

The V gene is TRBV13, the J gene TRBJ2-5, with D possibly TRBD2 on 5 matching bases. The V and J ends lost 5 bases and 7 bases respectively, with 17 bases between them. The CDR3 contains 14 residues. Germline V gene lookup returns CDR1 PRHDT and CDR2 FYEKMQ (reference sequence). The CDR3 DNA is TGTGCCAGCAGCCCAAGACTAAGCGGTGGGACCCAGTACTTC. The encoded protein is CASSPRLSGGTQYF.

This chain links TRBV6-5 with TRBJ2-1; 8 nucleotides align to TRBD2. The CDR3 consists of 15 residues. V lost 2 bases to trimming and J lost 7 bases; unmatched junction nucleotides: 7. From germline, CDR1 is MNHEY and CDR2 SVGAGI. CDR3 sequence: CASSYLAREGNEQFF. The CDR3 DNA follows: TGTGCCAGCAGTTACCTAGCCCGGGAGGGGAATGAGCAGTTCTTC.

The CDR3 DNA reads TGTGCCAGCAGCCAAGGCCAGGGGGGCAACACCGGGGAGCTGTTTTTT. It yields the protein CASSQGQGGNTGELFF. The chain recombines TRBV4-2 with TRBJ2-2; D possibly corresponds to TRBD1 (7 bases). This CDR3 contains 16 residues. CDR1 is LGHNA and CDR2 is YNFKEQ in the germline V gene. V was trimmed by 1 base and J by 2 bases, leaving 11 bases between them.

This sequence joins TRBV28 and TRBJ1-2, with TRBD1 as a possible D gene (5 bases). CDR3 length equals 15 residues. CDR1 is MDHEN and CDR2 is SYDVKM in the germline V gene. The V gene lost 7 bases and the J gene lost 4 bases, with 19 bases spanning the gap. The CDR3 is CASTQDRAFFYGYTF. CDR3 nucleotide sequence: TGTGCCAGCACACAAGACAGAGCCTTCTTCTATGGCTACACCTTC.

The J gene is TRBJ2-7, the V gene TRBV14, with 9 nucleotides matching TRBD1. The CDR3 consists of 14 residues. Germline assignment: CDR1 SGHDN and CDR2 FVKESK. Unmatched junction bases numbered 2, after V lost 4 bases and J lost 1 base. DNA for the CDR3: TGTGCCAGCAGCCTGGACAGGGGTTCCTACGAGCAGTACTTC. Residues: CASSLDRGSYEQYF.

The J gene is TRBJ1-5, the V gene TRBV7-8; 10 bases line up with TRBD1. Germline CDR1 and CDR2: SGHVS and FQNEAQ. This CDR3 comprises 16 residues. Trimming took 0 bases from V and 4 from J; bases not matched to a gene: 3. The CDR3 bases are TGTGCCAGCAGCTTAGCGCCGGGACAGGGGAATCAGCCCCAGCATTTT. Encoded protein: CASSLAPGQGNQPQHF.

V and J are TRBV5-6 and TRBJ2-5; 12 bases are shared with TRBD2. The CDR3 is 14 residues long. Germline-derived CDR1 and CDR2 are SGHDT and YYEEEE. J gave up 5 bases and V 1 base, and 0 bases lay outside the gene matches. The DNA for the CDR3 is TGTGCCAGCAGCTTGACTAGCGGGGGGGAGACCCAGTACTTC. Encoded protein: CASSLTSGGETQYF.

The chain recombines TRBV7-2 with TRBJ1-6; D remains unclear. Germline CDR1 SGHTA, CDR2 FQGNSA. Trimming stripped 1 base from V and 0 bases from J, with 10 bases between. CDR3 length: 17 residues. The CDR3 region has the DNA TGTGCCAGCAGCTTAGTAGCGGTGAGCTCCTATAATTCACCCCTCCACTTT. Amino acid sequence: CASSLVAVSSYNSPLHF.

This chain uses TRBV19 with TRBJ2-3; D not resolved. The CDR3 length is 13 residues. The germline V gene encodes CDR1 LNHDA and CDR2 SQIVND (reference sequence). Trimming pared 3 bases from V and 2 bases from J, leaving 6 bases between. CDR3 DNA sequence: TGTGCCAGTAGTATTGCGTCCACAGATACGCAGTATTTT. It specifies CASSIASTDTQYF.

The J gene is TRBJ1-5, the V gene TRBV6-2 or TRBV6-3; TRBD1 aligns across 7 bases. V lost 5 bases, J lost 6 bases, and 4 bases stayed unmatched. This CDR3 has 13 residues. Germline V CDR1 and CDR2: MNHEY, SVGEGT. The CDR3 protein is CASSAGTAQPQHF. The CDR3 region has the DNA TGTGCCAGCAGTGCCGGGACAGCTCAGCCCCAGCATTTT.